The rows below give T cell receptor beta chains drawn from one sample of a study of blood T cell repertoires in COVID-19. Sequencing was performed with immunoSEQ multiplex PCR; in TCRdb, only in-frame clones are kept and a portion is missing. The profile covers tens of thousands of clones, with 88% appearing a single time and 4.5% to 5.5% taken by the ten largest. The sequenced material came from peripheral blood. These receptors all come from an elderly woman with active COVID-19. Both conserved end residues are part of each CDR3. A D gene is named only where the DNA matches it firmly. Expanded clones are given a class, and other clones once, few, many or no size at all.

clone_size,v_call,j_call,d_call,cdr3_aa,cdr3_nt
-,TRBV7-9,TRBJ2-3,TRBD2,CASSLVTVYSGSTDTQYF,TGTGCCAGCAGCTTAGTGACAGTTTATAGCGGGAGCACAGATACGCAGTATTTT
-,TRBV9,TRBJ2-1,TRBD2,CASSPRLAGAAGVF,TGTGCCAGCAGCCCCAGACTAGCGGGAGCTGCCGGGGTCTTC
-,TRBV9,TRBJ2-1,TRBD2,CASSGKRLAIRDEQFF,TGTGCCAGCAGCGGGAAGAGACTAGCGATTAGAGATGAGCAGTTCTTC
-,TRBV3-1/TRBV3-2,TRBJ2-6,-,CASSQAPGSGANVLTF,TGTGCCAGCAGCCAAGCCCCAGGCTCTGGGGCCAACGTCCTGACTTTC
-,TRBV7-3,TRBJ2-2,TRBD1,CASSSTAGTGVNTGELFF,TGTGCCAGCAGCTCGACCGCCGGGACAGGGGTTAACACCGGGGAGCTGTTTTTT
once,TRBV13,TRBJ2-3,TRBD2,CASSLTSGRPTDTQYF,TGTGCCAGCAGCTTGACTAGCGGGAGGCCCACAGATACGCAGTATTTT
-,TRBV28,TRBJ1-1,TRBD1,CASRPQGARTEAFF,TGTGCCAGCAGACCTCAGGGGGCGCGGACTGAAGCTTTCTTT
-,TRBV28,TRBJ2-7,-,CASSSEGISSYEQYF,TGTGCCAGCAGTTCCGAGGGTATTAGCTCCTACGAGCAGTACTTC
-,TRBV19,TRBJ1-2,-,CASSISAGVGYTF,TGTGCCAGTAGTATTTCGGCAGGGGTCGGCTACACCTTC
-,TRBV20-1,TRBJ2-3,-,CSPSQTDTQYF,TGCAGTCCTTCACAGACAGATACGCAGTATTTT
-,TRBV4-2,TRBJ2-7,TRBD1,CASSQGGQSSYEQYF,TGTGCCAGCAGCCAAGGGGGACAGTCCAGTTACGAGCAGTACTTC
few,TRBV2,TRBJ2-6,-,CASNWDKGFSGANVLTF,TGTGCCAGCAACTGGGACAAGGGATTCTCTGGGGCCAACGTCCTGACTTTC
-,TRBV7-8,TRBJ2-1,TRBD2,CASSSSRRREVNEQFF,TGTGCCAGCAGCTCCTCCAGGCGGCGGGAGGTAAATGAGCAGTTCTTC
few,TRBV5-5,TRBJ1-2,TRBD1,CASSLARDRAGYTF,TGTGCCAGCAGCTTGGCTCGGGACAGGGCTGGCTACACCTTC
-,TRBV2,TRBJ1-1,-,CASIKEDIANTEAFF,TGTGCCAGCATTAAGGAAGACATTGCGAACACTGAAGCTTTCTTT
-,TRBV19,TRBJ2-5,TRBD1,CASSSSFRGRAETQYF,TGTGCCAGTAGTAGTTCCTTTAGGGGGCGCGCGGAGACCCAGTACTTC
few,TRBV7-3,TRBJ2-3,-,CASSLSSTDTQYF,TGTGCCAGCAGCCTATCTAGCACAGATACGCAGTATTTT
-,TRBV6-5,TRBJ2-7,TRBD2,CAGSLEGLAGYEQYF,TGTGCCGGCAGTTTAGAGGGACTAGCGGGCTACGAGCAGTACTTC
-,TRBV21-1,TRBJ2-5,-,CASSKVTSHPTGETQYF,TGTGCCAGCAGCAAAGTCACATCCCACCCCACGGGGGAGACCCAGTACTTC
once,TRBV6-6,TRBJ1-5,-,CASSPSREGNQPQHF,TGTGCCAGCAGTCCCTCGAGGGAGGGCAACCAGCCCCAGCATTTT
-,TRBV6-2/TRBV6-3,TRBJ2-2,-,CASSWGRTGELFF,TGTGCCAGCAGTTGGGGGCGGACCGGGGAGCTGTTTTTT
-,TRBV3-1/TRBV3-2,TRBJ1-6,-,CARSPTDNLFSYNSPLHF,TGTGCCAGAAGCCCGACAGACAATTTATTCTCCTATAATTCACCCCTCCACTTT
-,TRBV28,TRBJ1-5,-,CASSSDQPQHF,TGTGCCAGCAGTTCGGATCAGCCCCAGCATTTT
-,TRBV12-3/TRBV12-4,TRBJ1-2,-,CASSFSQGDGYTF,TGTGCCAGCAGTTTTTCCCAGGGCGATGGCTACACCTTC
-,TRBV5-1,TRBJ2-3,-,CASSSARPPGADTQYF,TGCGCCAGCAGCTCCGCCCGGCCGCCGGGGGCAGATACGCAGTATTTT
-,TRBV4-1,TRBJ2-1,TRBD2,CASSRRLAGGPMGEQFF,TGCGCCAGCAGCCGCCGGCTAGCGGGAGGGCCGATGGGTGAGCAGTTCTTC
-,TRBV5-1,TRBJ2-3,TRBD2,CASSLVSGFGLAEGKDTQYF,TGCGCCAGCAGCTTGGTTTCAGGGTTCGGACTAGCCGAGGGGAAAGATACGCAGTATTTT
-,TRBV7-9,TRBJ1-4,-,CASSLRQGFGNEKLFF,TGTGCCAGCAGCCTCCGGCAGGGTTTTGGGAATGAAAAACTGTTTTTT
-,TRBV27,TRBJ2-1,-,CASKKETGNPHNEQFF,TGTGCCAGCAAAAAAGAAACAGGGAATCCTCACAATGAGCAGTTCTTC
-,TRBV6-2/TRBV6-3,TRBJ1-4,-,CASSYWGRDEKLFF,TGTGCCAGCAGTTACTGGGGGCGAGACGAAAAACTGTTTTTT
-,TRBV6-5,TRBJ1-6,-,CASSYSKIGPGALHF,TGTGCCAGCAGTTACTCGAAAATTGGGCCGGGGGCCCTCCACTTT
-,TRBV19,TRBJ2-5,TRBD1,CASKARGLETQYF,TGTGCCAGTAAAGCCAGGGGGCTTGAGACCCAGTACTTC
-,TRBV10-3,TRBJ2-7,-,CAISGGGTPDEQYF,TGTGCCATCAGTGGCGGCGGGACCCCCGACGAGCAGTACTTC
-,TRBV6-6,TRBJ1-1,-,CASSYPGRENTEAFF,TGTGCCAGCAGTTACCCAGGACGGGAGAACACTGAAGCTTTCTTT
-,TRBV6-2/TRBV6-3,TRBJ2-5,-,CASSSGSGLSKETQYF,TGTGCCAGCAGTTCAGGGTCGGGACTTTCAAAAGAGACCCAGTACTTC
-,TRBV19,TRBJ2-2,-,CASTGQPYTGELFF,TGTGCCAGCACAGGACAGCCTTACACCGGGGAGCTGTTTTTT
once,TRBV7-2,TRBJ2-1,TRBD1,CASSLQGQGGYNEQFF,TGTGCCAGCAGCTTACAGGGACAGGGTGGTTACAATGAGCAGTTCTTC
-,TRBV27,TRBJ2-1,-,CASSPLTSSQGNEQFF,TGTGCCAGCAGTCCCCTGACTTCTTCTCAGGGCAATGAGCAGTTCTTC
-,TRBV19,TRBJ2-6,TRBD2,CASSPQAGDSGANVLTF,TGTGCCAGTAGCCCTCAGGCGGGAGACTCTGGGGCCAACGTCCTGACTTTC
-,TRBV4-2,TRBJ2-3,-,CASSQDGGQRDTQYF,TGTGCCAGCAGCCAAGATGGAGGGCAGAGAGATACGCAGTATTTT
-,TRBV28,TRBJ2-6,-,CASRRQLSGANVLTF,TGTGCCAGCAGGAGACAGCTCTCTGGGGCCAACGTCCTGACTTTC
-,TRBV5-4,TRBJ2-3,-,CASSLRTDSDTQYF,TGTGCCAGCAGCTTGAGGACTGATTCAGATACGCAGTATTTT
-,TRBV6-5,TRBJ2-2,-,CASTYGIASGELFF,TGTGCCAGCACCTACGGGATAGCGTCCGGGGAGCTGTTTTTT
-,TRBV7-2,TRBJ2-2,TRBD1,CASSLVGTGVGTGELFF,TGTGCCAGCAGCTTAGTTGGGACAGGGGTGGGCACCGGGGAGCTGTTTTTT
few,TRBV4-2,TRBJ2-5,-,CASSQDPWGVSETQYF,TGTGCCAGCAGCCAAGATCCCTGGGGGGTATCAGAGACCCAGTACTTC
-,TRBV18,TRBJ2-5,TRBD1,CASSTGTGRLETQYF,TGTGCCAGCTCAACCGGGACAGGGAGATTAGAGACCCAGTACTTC
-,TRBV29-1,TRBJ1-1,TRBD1,CSVGTGANTEAFF,TGCAGCGTTGGAACAGGGGCAAACACTGAAGCTTTCTTT
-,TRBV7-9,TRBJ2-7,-,CASSGRQGGETYEQYF,TGTGCCAGCAGCGGGAGACAGGGCGGGGAGACCTACGAGCAGTACTTC
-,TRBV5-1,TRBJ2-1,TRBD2,CASTLSGNEQFF,TGCGCCAGCACTCTTAGCGGGAATGAGCAGTTCTTC
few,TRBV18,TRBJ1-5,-,CASSPHRELSQPQHF,TGTGCCAGCTCACCACACAGGGAACTGAGTCAGCCCCAGCATTTT
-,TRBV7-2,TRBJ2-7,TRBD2,CASSLGGTSGSGYEQYF,TGTGCCAGCAGCTTAGGGGGGACTAGCGGGAGTGGGTACGAGCAGTACTTC
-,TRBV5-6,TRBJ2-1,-,CASSLRARGNEQFF,TGTGCCAGCAGCTTGCGGGCCAGAGGGAATGAGCAGTTCTTC
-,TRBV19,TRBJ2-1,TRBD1,CASTRTGGFSNEQFF,TGTGCCAGTACCAGGACAGGGGGCTTCAGCAATGAGCAGTTCTTC
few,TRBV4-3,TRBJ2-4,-,CASSQDWLAETKNIQYF,TGCGCCAGCAGCCAAGATTGGCTAGCCGAAACCAAAAACATTCAGTACTTC